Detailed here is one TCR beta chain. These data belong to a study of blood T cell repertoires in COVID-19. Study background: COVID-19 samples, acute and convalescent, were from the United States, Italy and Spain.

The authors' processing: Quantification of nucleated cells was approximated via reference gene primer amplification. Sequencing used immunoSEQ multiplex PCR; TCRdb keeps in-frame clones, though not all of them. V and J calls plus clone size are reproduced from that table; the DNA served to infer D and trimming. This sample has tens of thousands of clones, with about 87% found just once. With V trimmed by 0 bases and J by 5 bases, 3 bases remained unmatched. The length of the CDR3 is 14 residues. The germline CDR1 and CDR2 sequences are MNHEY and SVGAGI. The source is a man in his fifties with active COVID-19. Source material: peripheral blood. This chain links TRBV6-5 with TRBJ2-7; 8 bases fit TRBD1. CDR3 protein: CASSYSGQGHEQYF. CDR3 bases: TGTGCCAGCAGTTACTCAGGACAGGGCCACGAGCAGTACTTC.